The rows below give T cell receptor beta chains drawn from one sample of a study of blood T cell repertoires in COVID-19. Assay: immunoSEQ multiplex PCR; the TCRdb copy retains only in-frame clones and omits some. This table holds roughly 130,000 clones, 65% to 85% found once. What was sequenced was peripheral blood. The receptors originated from a man in his 70s with acute or convalescent COVID-19. The CDR3 runs from the conserved cysteine through the conserved F or W. The D gene is left open where the match is weak. Clone size is not always given. Where it is, it says once, few, many or a class for expanded clones.

j_call | v_call | clone_size | d_call | cdr3_nt | cdr3_aa
TRBJ2-2 | TRBV27 | NA | NA | TGTGCCAGCACAAGGAGGGATCCCGGGGAGCTGTTTTTT | CASTRRDPGELFF
TRBJ1-4 | TRBV2 | NA | NA | TGTGCCAGCAGTGAGCTGGGACAACGTAATGAAAAACTGTTTTTT | CASSELGQRNEKLFF
TRBJ1-2 | TRBV19 | NA | TRBD1 | TGTGCCAGTAGTGCCAGACAGGGGTACTATGGCTACACCTTC | CASSARQGYYGYTF
TRBJ2-1 | TRBV5-7 | NA | TRBD1 | TGTGCCAGCAGCTTCTCGGGACAGGCCATCAATGAGCAGTTCTTC | CASSFSGQAINEQFF
TRBJ2-2 | TRBV27 | NA | TRBD1 | TGTGCCAGCAGTCCCCGCCTCCGGACAGGGGTCAACACCGGGGAGCTGTTTTTT | CASSPRLRTGVNTGELFF
TRBJ2-3 | TRBV2 | NA | NA | TGTGCCAGCAGGCCCGGGACTTTACGCACAGATACGCAGTATTTT | CASRPGTLRTDTQYF
TRBJ2-7 | TRBV6-2/TRBV6-3 | NA | NA | TGTGCCAGCAGTTCTACCTACGAGCAGTACTTC | CASSSTYEQYF
TRBJ1-2 | TRBV28 | few | NA | TGTGCCAGCAATATACTCCCGCTGCGGGACCCGCCATACACCTTC | CASNILPLRDPPYTF
TRBJ1-1 | TRBV15 | NA | TRBD1 | TGTGCCACCAGGTGGGGACAGGGGTCTGAAGCTTTCTTT | CATRWGQGSEAFF
TRBJ2-2 | TRBV10-3 | NA | NA | TGTGCCATCAGTGGGACAATCACTGGGGAGCTGTTTTTT | CAISGTITGELFF
TRBJ2-3 | TRBV6-5 | NA | NA | TGTGCCAGCAGCGGGGGAGATACGCAGTATTTT | CASSGGDTQYF
TRBJ2-7 | TRBV11-2 | NA | TRBD2 | TGTGCCAGCAGCTTAATGGTCAGTCCTAGCGGCTCTTACGAGCAGTACTTC | CASSLMVSPSGSYEQYF
TRBJ1-2 | TRBV27 | NA | TRBD1 | TGTGCCAGCAGCCTCAGGGGGACAGGGGCCTATGGCTACACCTTC | CASSLRGTGAYGYTF
TRBJ2-7 | TRBV11-2 | NA | NA | TGTGCCAGCAGCTTAGAGGGGCAGCCCTCCTACGAGCAGTACTTC | CASSLEGQPSYEQYF
TRBJ1-1 | TRBV7-8 | many | NA | TGTGCCAGCATCCCGGACTCGGGCGCTGAAGCTTTCTTT | CASIPDSGAEAFF
TRBJ1-4 | TRBV6-5 | NA | NA | TGTGCCAGCACCCCCGGGGGTAGACTGTTTTTT | CASTPGGRLFF
TRBJ1-3 | TRBV29-1 | once | NA | TGCAGCGTTGAAGGGCCCCACACTGGAAACACCATATATTTT | CSVEGPHTGNTIYF
TRBJ2-3 | TRBV4-1 | NA | NA | TGCGCCAGCAGCCAAGAGGGGGCCGGGGCAGATACGCAGTATTTT | CASSQEGAGADTQYF
TRBJ2-2 | TRBV10-3 | NA | TRBD1 | TGTGCCATCAGTGAGTCGACAGGGGTGGCCACCGGGGAGCTGTTTTTT | CAISESTGVATGELFF
TRBJ2-2 | TRBV27 | NA | NA | TGTGCCAGCAGAATTTCGGGGAGATCCTCGGGGGAGCTGTTTTTT | CASRISGRSSGELFF
TRBJ1-1 | TRBV2 | NA | NA | TGTGCCAGCAGCGGTACTGGAGGGATAGCTTTCTTT | CASSGTGGIAFF
TRBJ2-3 | TRBV7-3 | once | NA | TGTGCCAGCAGCTTTGTAGCCTCTAGCACAGATACGCAGTATTTT | CASSFVASSTDTQYF
TRBJ1-1 | TRBV28 | NA | TRBD1 | TGTGCCAGCTTAGCCGGGACAGGGTCATCTGAAGCTTTCTTT | CASLAGTGSSEAFF
TRBJ2-2 | TRBV12-3/TRBV12-4 | NA | NA | TGTGCCAGCAGTTTCCAGGGGACGGGGGAGCTGTTTTTT | CASSFQGTGELFF
TRBJ2-2 | TRBV10-3 | NA | NA | TGTGCCATCAGAAAAGGACAGCGGTCCGGGGAGCTGTTTTTT | CAIRKGQRSGELFF
TRBJ1-4 | TRBV6-5 | NA | TRBD1 | TGTGCCAGCAGGGACAGGGTCCTTAATGAAAAACTGTTTTTT | CASRDRVLNEKLFF
TRBJ1-2 | TRBV28 | NA | TRBD1 | TGTGCCAGCGCGGGCCGACAGGGAAGCTATGGCTACACCTTC | CASAGRQGSYGYTF
TRBJ1-2 | TRBV29-1 | NA | NA | TGCAGCGTTCACAATCAGGGGTTCGGCTACACCTTC | CSVHNQGFGYTF
TRBJ2-7 | TRBV6-5 | NA | NA | TGTGCCAGCGACGGAGCCTACGAGCAGTACTTC | CASDGAYEQYF
TRBJ1-2 | TRBV7-2 | NA | NA | TGTGCCAGCAGCTTAGCAGGGGTAGGCGGCTACACCTTC | CASSLAGVGGYTF
TRBJ1-2 | TRBV27 | NA | NA | TGTGCCAGCAGGGACCTCGGGGGGTGGGGTGGCTACACCTTC | CASRDLGGWGGYTF